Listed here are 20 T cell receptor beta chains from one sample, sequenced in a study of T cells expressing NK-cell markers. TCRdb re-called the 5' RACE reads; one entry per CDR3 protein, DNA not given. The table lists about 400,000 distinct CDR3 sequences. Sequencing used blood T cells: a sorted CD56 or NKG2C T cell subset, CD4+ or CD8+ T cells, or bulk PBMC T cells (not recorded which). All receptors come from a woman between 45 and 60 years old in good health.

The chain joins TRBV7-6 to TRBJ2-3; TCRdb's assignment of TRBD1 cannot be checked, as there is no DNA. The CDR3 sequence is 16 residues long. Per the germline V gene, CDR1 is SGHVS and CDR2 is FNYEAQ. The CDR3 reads CASSSSAWGESDTQYF.

The CDR3 region is CASGSSLGHEQFF. This chain links TRBV12-3 or TRBV12-4 with TRBJ2-1; the TCRdb call, TRBD1, lacks DNA for checking. The CDR3 sequence is 13 residues long.

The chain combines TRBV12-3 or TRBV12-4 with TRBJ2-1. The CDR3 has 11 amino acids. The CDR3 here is CASRLFNEQFF.

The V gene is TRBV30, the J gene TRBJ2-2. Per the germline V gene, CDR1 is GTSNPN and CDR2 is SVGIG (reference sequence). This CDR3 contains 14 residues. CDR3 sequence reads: CAWSVLVNTGELFF.

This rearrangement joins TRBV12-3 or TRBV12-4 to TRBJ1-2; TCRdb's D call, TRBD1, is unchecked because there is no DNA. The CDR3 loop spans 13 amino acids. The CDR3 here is CASSSGREYGYTF.

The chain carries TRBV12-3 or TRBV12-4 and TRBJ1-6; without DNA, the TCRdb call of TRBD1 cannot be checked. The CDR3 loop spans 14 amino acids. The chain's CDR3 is CASSPGGYNSPLHF.

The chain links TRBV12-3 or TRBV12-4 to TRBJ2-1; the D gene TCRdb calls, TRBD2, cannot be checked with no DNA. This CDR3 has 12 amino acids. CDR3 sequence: CASSFASGQQFF.

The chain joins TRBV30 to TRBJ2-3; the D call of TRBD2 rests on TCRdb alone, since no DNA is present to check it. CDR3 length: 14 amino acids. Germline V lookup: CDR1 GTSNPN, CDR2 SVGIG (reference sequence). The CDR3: CAWGLAGGTDTQYF.

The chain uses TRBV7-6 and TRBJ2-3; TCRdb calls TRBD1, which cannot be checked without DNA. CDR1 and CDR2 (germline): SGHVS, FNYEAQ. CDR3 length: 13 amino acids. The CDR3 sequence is CASSLVEQGNTYF.

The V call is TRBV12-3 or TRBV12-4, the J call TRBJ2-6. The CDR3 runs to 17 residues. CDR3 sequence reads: CASSFVRRSSGANVLTF.

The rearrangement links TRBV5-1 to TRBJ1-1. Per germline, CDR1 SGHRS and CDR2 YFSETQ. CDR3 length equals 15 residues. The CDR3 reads CASSLAAGSGTEAFF.

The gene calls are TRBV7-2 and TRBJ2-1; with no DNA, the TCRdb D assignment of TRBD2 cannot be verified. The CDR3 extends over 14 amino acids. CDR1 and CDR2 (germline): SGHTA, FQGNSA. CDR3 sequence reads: CASSLGPTREGKFF.

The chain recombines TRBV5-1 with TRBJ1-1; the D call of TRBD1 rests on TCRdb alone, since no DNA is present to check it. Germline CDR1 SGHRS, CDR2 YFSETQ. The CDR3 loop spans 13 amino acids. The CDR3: CASSARGHTEAFF. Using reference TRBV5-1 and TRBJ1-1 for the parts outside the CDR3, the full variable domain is KAGVTQTPRYLIKTRGQQVTLSCSPISGHRSVSWYQQTPGQGLQFLFEYFSETQRNKGNFPGRFSGRQFSNSRSEMNVSTLELGDSALYLCASSARGHTEAFFGQGTRLTVV.

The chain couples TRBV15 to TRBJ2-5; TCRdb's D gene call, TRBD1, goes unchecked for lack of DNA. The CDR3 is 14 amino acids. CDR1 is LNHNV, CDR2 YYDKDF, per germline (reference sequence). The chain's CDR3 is CATSGGDLKWTQYF.

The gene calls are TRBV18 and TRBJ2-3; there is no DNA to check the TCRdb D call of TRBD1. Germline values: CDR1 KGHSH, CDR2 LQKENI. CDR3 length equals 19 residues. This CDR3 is CASSPRNHDPGHPTDTQYF.

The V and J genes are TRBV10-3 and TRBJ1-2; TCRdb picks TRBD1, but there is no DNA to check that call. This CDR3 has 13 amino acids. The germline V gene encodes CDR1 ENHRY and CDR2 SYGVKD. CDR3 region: CAISEGTAYGYTF.

The CDR3 region is CASSTIERDRYYEQYF. The chain couples TRBV11-2 to TRBJ2-7; TCRdb's D gene call, TRBD1, goes unchecked for lack of DNA. The CDR3 covers 16 residues. Germline assignment: CDR1 SGHAT and CDR2 FQNNGV.

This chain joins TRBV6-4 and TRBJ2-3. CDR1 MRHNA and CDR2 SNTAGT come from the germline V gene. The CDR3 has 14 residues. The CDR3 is CASSDSGRPDTQYF.

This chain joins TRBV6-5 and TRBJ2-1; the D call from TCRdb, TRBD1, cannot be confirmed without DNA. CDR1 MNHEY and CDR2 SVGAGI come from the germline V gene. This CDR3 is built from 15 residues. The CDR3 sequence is CASSSRAGENNEQFF.

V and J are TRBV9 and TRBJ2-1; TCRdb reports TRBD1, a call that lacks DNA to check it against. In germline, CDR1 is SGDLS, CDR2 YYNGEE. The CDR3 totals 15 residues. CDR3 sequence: CASSVDPSRGNEQFF.